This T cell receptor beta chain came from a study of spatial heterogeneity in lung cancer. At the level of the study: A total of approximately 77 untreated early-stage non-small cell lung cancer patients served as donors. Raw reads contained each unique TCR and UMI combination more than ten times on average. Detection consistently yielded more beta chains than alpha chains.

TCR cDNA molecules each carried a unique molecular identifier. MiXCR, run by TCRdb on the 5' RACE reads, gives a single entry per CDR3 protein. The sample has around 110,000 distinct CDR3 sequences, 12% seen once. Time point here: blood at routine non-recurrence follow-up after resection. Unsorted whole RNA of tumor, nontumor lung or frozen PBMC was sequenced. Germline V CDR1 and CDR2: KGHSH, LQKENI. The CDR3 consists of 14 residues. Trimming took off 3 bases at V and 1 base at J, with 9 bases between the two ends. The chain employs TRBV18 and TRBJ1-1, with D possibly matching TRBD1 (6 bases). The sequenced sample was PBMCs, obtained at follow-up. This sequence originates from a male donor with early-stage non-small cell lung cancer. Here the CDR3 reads CASSPGAWNTEAFF. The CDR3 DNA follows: TGTGCCAGCTCACCGGGGGCGTGGAACACTGAAGCTTTCTTT.